These 25 T cell receptor beta chains were sequenced from one sample in a study of blood T cell repertoires in COVID-19. Sequencing used immunoSEQ multiplex PCR; TCRdb keeps in-frame clones, though not all of them. The data contain approximately 410,000 clones, 86% of them singletons. Sequencing input: peripheral blood. The receptors were gathered from a woman in her twenties or thirties with active or convalescent COVID-19.

V usage is TRBV19 and J usage is TRBJ1-1; 7 bases fit TRBD1. J gave up 1 base and V 6 bases, and 2 bases lay outside the gene matches. This CDR3 is built from 13 residues. CDR1 and CDR2 from the germline V gene are LNHDA and SQIVND (reference sequence). The CDR3 DNA follows: TGTGCCAGTAGCGACAGGGAGAACACTGAAGCTTTCTTT. Amino acids: CASSDRENTEAFF.

V and J are TRBV3-1 (or the pseudogene TRBV3-2) and TRBJ2-1; TRBD2 agrees at 15 bases. Trimming took 5 bases from V and 0 from J; bases not matched to a gene: 8. Germline V gene data show CDR1 as LGHDT and CDR2 as YNNKEL (reference sequence). The CDR3 extends over 19 amino acids. CDR3 in amino acids: CASSFGTSGGSSSYNEQFF. As DNA, the CDR3 is TGTGCCAGCAGCTTTGGGACTAGCGGGGGGTCAAGCTCCTACAATGAGCAGTTCTTC.

The chain carries TRBV19 and TRBJ1-1, with 11 bases that match TRBD1. The V and J ends lost 8 bases and 6 bases, in that order; junction bases with no gene match: 8. The germline V gene has CDR1 LNHDA and CDR2 SQIVND (reference sequence). CDR3 size: 14 residues. In nucleotides, the CDR3 is TGTGCCAGTTCCCGAGGGACAGGGGGGGCTGAAGCTTTCTTT. Translating gives CASSRGTGGAEAFF.

V usage is TRBV12-5 and J usage is TRBJ1-1; possible D gene TRBD1, 5 bases. The CDR3 extends over 12 amino acids. Per the germline V gene, CDR1 is LGHNT and CDR2 is FRNRAP. The ends were cut back, 3 bases at V and 5 bases at J, with 7 bases in the middle. CDR3 coding DNA: TGTGCTAGTGGTTTAGGGGATACTGAAGCTTTCTTT. It translates to CASGLGDTEAFF.

This clone was counted a single time. The rearrangement joins TRBV21-1 to TRBJ2-1; the table's D call, TRBD2, has no DNA check behind it. TRBV21-1 is designated a pseudogene. The CDR3 is made up of 14 amino acids. Here the CDR3 DNA reads TGTGCCAGCAGCCCGGTGGGGGGTTATTGTGAGCAGTTCTTC. Its protein product is CASSPVGGYCEQFF.

V and J are TRBV25-1 and TRBJ1-2; 9 bases map to TRBD1. The ends lost 5 bases at V and 6 bases at J; junction bases unmatched: 4. This CDR3 has 13 residues. CDR1 and CDR2 from the germline V gene are MGHDK and SYGVNS. The CDR3 DNA follows: TGTGCCAGCAGTAAGGGACAGGGAAATGGCTACACCTTC. Translated: CASSKGQGNGYTF.

J is TRBJ1-2 and V is TRBV6-4; D call uncertain. Germline V gene sequence: CDR1 MRHNA, CDR2 SNTAGT. This CDR3 comprises 14 residues. Trimming removed 0 bases from V and 8 bases from J, with 13 bases in between. CDR3 residues: CASSDSGPDGGYTF. CDR3 nucleotide sequence: TGTGCCAGCAGTGACTCTGGGCCCGACGGCGGCTACACCTTC.

The V call is TRBV10-3, the J call TRBJ2-5; a possible D gene is TRBD2 (6 bases). Germline V gene sequence: CDR1 ENHRY, CDR2 SYGVKD. This CDR3 has 14 residues. The germline V and J ends were trimmed by 0 bases and 7 bases, with 12 bases remaining between them. CDR3 DNA: TGTGCCATCAGTGAGTCAGGGGCGGGACTGACCCAGTACTTC. Amino acids: CAISESGAGLTQYF.

CDR3 nucleotide sequence: TGTGCCAGCCAGGACTCGTCGAGCTCCTACGAGCAGTACTTC. Translation gives CASQDSSSSYEQYF. The chain recombines TRBV6-5 with TRBJ2-7; D possibly corresponds to TRBD2 (5 bases). The V end lost 8 bases, the J end lost 0 bases, and 14 bases lay between the germline ends. Germline CDR1 and CDR2: MNHEY and SVGAGI. CDR3 size: 14 residues.

The chain employs TRBV6-5 and TRBJ2-7; 10 positions match TRBD1. Germline loops: CDR1 MNHEY, CDR2 SVGAGI. With V trimmed by 8 bases and J by 2 bases, 9 bases remained unmatched. The CDR3 runs 15 residues. The CDR3 region is CASSTTGGSPYEQYF. In DNA form, the CDR3 reads TGTGCCAGCTCGACGACAGGGGGCTCCCCCTACGAGCAGTACTTC.

The chain couples TRBV3-1 (or the pseudogene TRBV3-2) to TRBJ1-2, with 7 nucleotides matching TRBD1. The CDR3 totals 14 residues. Germline loops: CDR1 LGHDT, CDR2 YNNKEL (reference sequence). V gave up 6 bases and J gave up 2 bases; unmatched junction bases: 6. CDR3 nucleotides: TGTGCCAGCAGTAGACAGGGTCGGAACTATGGCTACACCTTC. The encoded protein is CASSRQGRNYGYTF.

The chain carries TRBV7-2 and TRBJ2-1; D is ambiguous. The V end lost 2 bases, the J end lost 0 bases, and 17 bases lay between the germline ends. CDR1 and CDR2 (germline): SGHTA, FQGNSA. This CDR3 region has 18 residues. In nucleotides, the CDR3 is TGTGCCAGCAGCTTATATGGCGGTAGCTCAAGCTCCTACAATGAGCAGTTCTTC. It yields the protein CASSLYGGSSSSYNEQFF.

The rearrangement joins TRBV7-2 to TRBJ1-4; 9 nucleotides agree with TRBD1. The germline gives CDR1 SGHTA, CDR2 FQGNSA. This CDR3 is 15 amino acids long. V lost 3 bases, J lost 7 bases, and 6 bases stayed unmatched. CDR3 sequence: CASSFYRGQGEKLFF. Written as DNA, the CDR3 is TGTGCCAGCAGCTTCTACAGGGGGCAAGGTGAAAAACTGTTTTTT.

The rearrangement links TRBV12-3 or TRBV12-4 to TRBJ1-1, with D tentatively TRBD1 (5 bases). CDR3 length: 12 amino acids. Deletions cut 6 bases from V and 4 bases from J, with 9 bases between. CDR3 in amino acids: CASSRDSTEAFF. The CDR3, as DNA: TGTGCCAGCAGCCGGGACTCCACTGAAGCTTTCTTT.

The chain links TRBV7-8 to TRBJ2-7, with D tentatively TRBD1 (6 bases). The CDR3 runs to 12 residues. Germline V gene lookup returns CDR1 SGHVS and CDR2 FQNEAQ. Deletions cut 5 bases from V and 4 bases from J, with 9 bases between. The CDR3: CASSRQGYEQYF. The CDR3 bases are TGTGCCAGCAGCCGTCAGGGGTACGAGCAGTACTTC. The whole variable domain, filled in from reference TRBV7-8 and TRBJ2-7, reads GAGVSQSPRYKVAKRGQDVALRCDPISGHVSLFWYQQALGQGPEFLTYFQNEAQLDKSGLPSDRFFAERPEGSVSTLKIQRTQQEDSAVYLCASSRQGYEQYFGPGTRLTVT.

The rearrangement joins TRBV7-8 to TRBJ1-3; D uncertain. Trimming stripped 5 bases from V and 0 bases from J, with 11 bases between. The length of the CDR3 is 15 residues. CDR1 is SGHVS, CDR2 FQNEAQ, per germline. The DNA for the CDR3 is TGTGCCAGCAGCCAGTCGGGGTACTCTGGAAACACCATATATTTT. Translated: CASSQSGYSGNTIYF.

CDR3 in amino acids: CASSVRTAGGEAYFF. The CDR3, as DNA: TGTGCCAGCAGCGTTAGGACCGCAGGGGGAGAGGCCTATTTCTTT. The genes are TRBV9 and TRBJ1-1; 7 positions match TRBD1. V trimming: 2 bases; J trimming: 13 bases; junction bases outside the gene matches: 17. Germline V gene sequence: CDR1 SGDLS, CDR2 YYNGEE. CDR3 size: 15 residues.

The chain uses TRBV6-5 and TRBJ2-5; 8 nucleotides line up with TRBD1. Germline V gene lookup returns CDR1 MNHEY and CDR2 SVGAGI. This CDR3 has 13 residues. J lost 7 bases, V lost 6 bases, and 7 bases had no gene match. CDR3 DNA sequence: TGTGCCAGCAGGTCCGGGACAGGAGGGACCCAGTACTTC. As protein: CASRSGTGGTQYF.

In its sample, this clone was seen once. This chain uses TRBV10-1 with TRBJ1-1; a weak D match, TRBD1 (5 bases). V lost 6 bases, J lost 1 base, and 9 bases lay in between. CDR1 and CDR2 (germline): WNHNN, SYGVQD (reference sequence). The length of the CDR3 is 13 residues. In nucleotides, the CDR3 is TGCGCCAGCAGGGTGACAGAGAACACTGAAGCTTTCTTT. Amino acid sequence: CASRVTENTEAFF.

The chain uses TRBV10-2 and TRBJ2-3; tentatively, D is TRBD2 (6 bases). Germline values: CDR1 WSHSY, CDR2 SAAADI. The CDR3 is 15 amino acids. V was cut by 5 bases and J by 6 bases, with 18 bases left in between. This CDR3 reads CASSQRDLGSDTQYF. Written as DNA, the CDR3 is TGCGCCAGCAGTCAGAGGGACTTAGGGTCCGATACGCAGTATTTT.

This clone has just one count. V usage is TRBV7-2 and J usage is TRBJ1-1, with 8 bases aligning to TRBD1. Germline V gene sequence: CDR1 SGHTA, CDR2 FQGNSA. Trimming at V came to 6 bases and at J to 7 bases, leaving 7 bases not matched to a gene. This CDR3 has 13 residues. The CDR3 DNA sequence: TGTGCCAGCAGACCCCAGGGGGCGGTTGAAGCTTTCTTT. The encoded protein is CASRPQGAVEAFF.

J is TRBJ2-3 and V is TRBV10-3, with a tentative D call TRBD1 (5 bases). V was pared by 0 bases and J by 2 bases, with 6 bases between. The length of the CDR3 is 14 residues. Germline CDR1 and CDR2: ENHRY and SYGVKD. The CDR3 DNA sequence: TGTGCCATCAGTGAGTCGGACACCACAGATACGCAGTATTTT. Its translation: CAISESDTTDTQYF.

The rearrangement uses TRBV3-1 (or the pseudogene TRBV3-2) and TRBJ2-1; 11 bases fit TRBD2. The CDR3 runs to 17 residues. The junction had 6 bases not matched to a gene; V was cut back by 1 base and J by 4 bases. From germline, CDR1 is LGHDT and CDR2 YNNKEL (reference sequence). The CDR3 spells CASSQVGLAEPYNEQFF. CDR3 coding DNA: TGTGCCAGCAGCCAAGTGGGACTAGCGGAGCCTTACAATGAGCAGTTCTTC.

This sequence joins TRBV4-1 and TRBJ1-6; 8 bases align to TRBD1. The V segment lost 4 bases and the J segment 10 bases; nucleotides outside the gene matches: 6. The length of the CDR3 is 14 residues. The germline V gene encodes CDR1 MGHRA and CDR2 YSYEKL. In DNA form, the CDR3 reads TGCGCCAGCAGCCTTGACAGGGGTGACTCACCCCTCCACTTT. It codes for CASSLDRGDSPLHF.

This clone showed up just once. This chain uses TRBV19 with TRBJ2-1; perhaps TRBD1 as D (5 bases). Trimming stripped 5 bases from V and 1 base from J, with 15 bases between. The germline V gene encodes CDR1 LNHDA and CDR2 SQIVND (reference sequence). The length of the CDR3 is 16 residues. CDR3 DNA: TGTGCCAGTAGTCCTGCCAGGGTGGAATCCTACAATGAGCAGTTCTTC. Translating gives CASSPARVESYNEQFF.